The 20 T cell receptor beta chains in this list originate from one sample, sequenced in a study of blood T cell repertoires in COVID-19. Assay: immunoSEQ multiplex PCR; the TCRdb copy retains only in-frame clones and omits some. The sample records 25,000 to 35,000 clones, 84% being singletons. The sample was peripheral blood. These receptors originate from a woman aged 80 or older with acute or convalescent COVID-19.

J is TRBJ1-5 and V is TRBV5-8; maybe TRBD1 (5 bases). CDR1 SGHTS and CDR2 YDEGEE come from the germline V gene. Trimming removed 4 bases at V and 1 base at J, with 12 bases between. There are 15 residues in the CDR3. CDR3: CASSPYDRSNQPQHF. DNA of the CDR3: TGTGCCAGCAGCCCCTACGACAGAAGCAATCAGCCCCAGCATTTT.

CDR3 protein: CASSVQGGRPQHF. CDR3 in DNA: TGTGCCAGCAGTGTACAGGGGGGACGGCCCCAGCATTTT. V and J are TRBV6-4 and TRBJ1-5; 8 bases agree with TRBD1. Germline values: CDR1 MRHNA, CDR2 SNTAGT. V lost 4 bases to trimming and J lost 9 bases; unmatched junction nucleotides: 5. The CDR3 consists of 13 residues.

This clone came up a few times. The genes are TRBV28 and TRBJ2-5; the match to TRBD1 covers 7 bases. This CDR3 is built from 14 residues. From germline, CDR1 is MDHEN and CDR2 SYDVKM. J lost 6 bases, V lost 5 bases, and 9 bases had no gene match. The CDR3 loop is CASSRGGSEKTQYF. The CDR3, as DNA: TGTGCCAGCAGTCGAGGGGGCTCGGAGAAGACCCAGTACTTC.

This chain links TRBV27 with TRBJ1-4; a weak D match, TRBD1 (6 bases). This CDR3 spans 13 amino acids. V was cut by 6 bases and J by 8 bases, with 13 bases left in between. Per the germline V gene, CDR1 is MNHEY and CDR2 is SMNVEV (reference sequence). The CDR3 loop reads CASRPIDREKLFF. The CDR3 DNA sequence: TGTGCCAGCAGGCCTATCGACAGGGAAAAACTGTTTTTT.

J is TRBJ2-7 and V is TRBV5-5, with TRBD1 matching over 7 bases. The germline V gene has CDR1 SGHKS and CDR2 YYEKEE (reference sequence). The ends lost 0 bases at V and 3 bases at J; junction bases unmatched: 9. CDR3 length equals 16 residues. The CDR3 coding sequence is TGTGCCAGCAGCTTGGCTCACAGGGGAGAGGTCTACGAGCAGTACTTC. The encoded protein is CASSLAHRGEVYEQYF. Combining the CDR3 with reference TRBV5-5 and TRBJ2-7 gives the whole variable domain DAGVTQSPTHLIKTRGQQVTLRCSPISGHKSVSWYQQVLGQGPQFIFQYYEKEERGRGNFPDRFSARQFPNYSSELNVNALLLGDSALYLCASSLAHRGEVYEQYFGPGTRLTVT.

The chain is built from TRBV29-1 and TRBJ2-1; the match to TRBD1 covers 8 bases. After removal of 4 bases from V and 0 bases from J, the junction contained 5 bases not matched to a gene. This CDR3 spans 15 amino acids. Looked up from germline, CDR1 is SQVTM and CDR2 is ANQGSEA. In DNA form, the CDR3 reads TGCAGCGTTGTTGGGACAGGAAGCTCCTACAATGAGCAGTTCTTC. It encodes CSVVGTGSSYNEQFF.

This chain joins TRBV11-2 and TRBJ1-1; D is undetermined. The V gene lost 3 bases and the J gene lost 4 bases, with 12 bases spanning the gap. The CDR3 extends over 14 amino acids. Looked up from germline, CDR1 is SGHAT and CDR2 is FQNNGV. CDR3 in amino acids: CASSFEGGSTEAFF. The CDR3 DNA sequence: TGTGCCAGCAGCTTCGAAGGCGGAAGCACTGAAGCTTTCTTT. Together with reference TRBV11-2 and TRBJ1-1, the CDR3 gives the full variable domain: EAGVAQSPRYKIIEKRQSVAFWCNPISGHATLYWYQQILGQGPKLLIQFQNNGVVDDSQLPKDRFSAERLKGVDSTLKIQPAKLEDSAVYLCASSFEGGSTEAFFGQGTRLTVV.

The chain links TRBV29-1 to TRBJ1-1; 8 bases match TRBD1. Unmatched junction bases numbered 7, after V lost 4 bases and J lost 6 bases. CDR1 is SQVTM and CDR2 is ANQGSEA in the germline V gene. The CDR3 totals 13 residues. The CDR3 here is CSVAFGQGAEAFF. In DNA, the CDR3 is TGCAGCGTTGCTTTTGGACAGGGAGCTGAAGCTTTCTTT. Full variable domain (missing parts from reference TRBV29-1 and TRBJ1-1): SAVISQKPSRDICQRGTSLTIQCQVDSQVTMMFWYRQQPGQSLTLIATANQGSEATYESGFVIDKFPISRPNLTFSTLTVSNMSPEDSSIYLCSVAFGQGAEAFFGQGTRLTVV.

The chain employs TRBV19 and TRBJ2-1, with D tentatively TRBD1 (5 bases). Germline lookup yields CDR1 LNHDA and CDR2 SQIVND (reference sequence). V dropped 0 bases and J dropped 3 bases, with 12 bases sitting between them. CDR3 length: 16 amino acids. CDR3 in DNA: TGTGCCAGTAGTATAGATGTGACAGTCCACTACAATGAGCAGTTCTTC. Its protein product is CASSIDVTVHYNEQFF.

The chain combines TRBV7-6 with TRBJ1-1; no reliable D call. The V and J ends lost 1 base and 1 base respectively, with 4 bases between them. The CDR3 spans 13 residues. Germline assignment: CDR1 SGHVS and CDR2 FNYEAQ. CDR3: CASSLDRNTEAFF. The CDR3 nucleotides read TGTGCCAGCAGCTTAGACAGGAACACTGAAGCTTTCTTT.

This clone has just one count. Other DNA sequences from this sample encode an identical CDR3 as well. This chain connects TRBV27 to TRBJ1-1; perhaps TRBD1 as D (6 bases). V lost 3 bases to trimming and J lost 9 bases, with 8 bases between them. Germline-derived CDR1 and CDR2 are MNHEY and SMNVEV (reference sequence). The CDR3 spans 11 residues. DNA for the CDR3: TGTGCCAGCAGTTTTGGGGGCAAAGCTTTCTTT. Its protein is CASSFGGKAFF.

The rearrangement links TRBV21-1 to TRBJ2-1; TRBD2 is the table's D call, not checked against the DNA. TRBV21-1 is an annotated pseudogene. This CDR3 is built from 16 residues. CDR3 sequence: CASSKSKGLAGNEQFF. DNA of the CDR3: TGTGCCAGCAGCAAAAGTAAGGGACTAGCTGGTAATGAGCAGTTCTTC.

The chain couples TRBV29-1 to TRBJ1-4; maybe TRBD1 (6 bases). The V gene lost 7 bases and the J gene lost 8 bases, with 14 bases spanning the gap. The CDR3 is 12 residues long. Germline loops: CDR1 SQVTM, CDR2 ANQGSEA. In nucleotides, the CDR3 is TGCAGCGGAGGGGGGGCTGGAGAAAAACTGTTTTTT. Translating gives CSGGGAGEKLFF.

Only one count was recorded for this clone. This sequence joins TRBV5-6 and TRBJ1-5; D is uncertain. Between the trimmed V and J ends, which lost 5 bases and 5 bases, there was a span of 8 bases. CDR3 size: 12 residues. Germline lookup yields CDR1 SGHDT and CDR2 YYEEEE. CDR3 sequence (DNA): TGTGCCAGCAGTGCGGGCTATCAGCCCCAGCATTTT. This codes for CASSAGYQPQHF.

J is TRBJ2-7 and V is TRBV5-1, with TRBD1 matching over 10 bases. V shed 3 bases and J 6 bases; nucleotides not matched to a gene: 6. This CDR3 comprises 14 residues. Per germline, CDR1 SGHRS and CDR2 YFSETQ. CDR3 amino acids: CASSSGQGTTEQYF. DNA of the CDR3: TGCGCCAGCAGCTCGGGACAGGGGACTACCGAGCAGTACTTC.

The V gene is TRBV27, the J gene TRBJ1-5; 7 nucleotides match TRBD1. The CDR3 has 13 amino acids. With V trimmed by 8 bases and J by 7 bases, 8 bases remained unmatched. In germline, CDR1 is MNHEY, CDR2 SMNVEV (reference sequence). CDR3 region: CASSFTGEQPQHF. CDR3 DNA: TGTGCCAGCTCCTTTACAGGGGAACAGCCCCAGCATTTT.

The chain has TRBV5-1 and TRBJ1-5; 10 bases align to TRBD1. V dropped 3 bases and J dropped 0; count of bases not matched to a gene: 6. The germline CDR1 and CDR2 sequences are SGHRS and YFSETQ. CDR3 length: 17 residues. CDR3 nucleotide sequence: TGCGCCAGCAGCTGGGACAGGGGCACCTATAGCAATCAGCCCCAGCATTTT. It is translated as CASSWDRGTYSNQPQHF.

The rearrangement uses TRBV30 and TRBJ1-1; D remains ambiguous. V was clipped by 2 bases and J by 3 bases, with 10 bases between them. The CDR3 extends over 13 amino acids. Germline V gene sequence: CDR1 GTSNPN, CDR2 SVGIG (reference sequence). The CDR3 nucleotides are TGTGCCTGGAGTATCAGGTATTACACTGAAGCTTTCTTT. It encodes CAWSIRYYTEAFF.

The chain carries TRBV18 and TRBJ1-5; 8 positions agree with TRBD1. V shed 6 bases, J shed 5 bases, and the junction held 3 bases outside the gene matches. The germline V gene has CDR1 KGHSH and CDR2 LQKENI. CDR3 length equals 13 residues. CDR3 DNA sequence: TGTGCCAGCTCTTCGACAGGGGATCAGCCCCAGCATTTT. Protein: CASSSTGDQPQHF.

This rearrangement joins TRBV5-1 to TRBJ1-1; D ambiguous. The CDR3 is 13 amino acids. V shed 0 bases and J shed 1 base, with 4 bases lying between them. Per the germline V gene, CDR1 is SGHRS and CDR2 is YFSETQ. The CDR3 DNA is TGCGCCAGCAGCTTGGACAGGAACACTGAAGCTTTCTTT. Translated: CASSLDRNTEAFF.